The clone carrying this TCR beta chain was picked up one time. Its antigen is unidentified. TCRdb's table, derived via immunoSEQ multiplex PCR, lists solely in-frame clones and lacks some. The table shows around 990,000 clones, with roughly 77% occurring only once. The sample is drawn from a study of shared clonotypes between healthy human individuals. Study-level results: The study sampled only blood, and tissue repertoires likely differ.

Trimming pared 5 bases from V and 3 bases from J, leaving 16 bases between. Germline V gene sequence: CDR1 SGHTA, CDR2 FQGNSA. This CDR3 has 15 amino acids. V is TRBV7-2 and J is TRBJ1-2, with TRBD1 as a possible D gene (6 bases). This TCR derives from a man aged 18-30 years in good health. Some clones in this sample may be carry-over from other donors' samples. Sequenced material: memory CD4+ T cells from PBMCs. Documented subset: CD45RA-negative fraction. CDR3 region: CASSPDRQAHYGYTF. Written as DNA, the CDR3 is TGTGCCAGCAGCCCCGACCGACAGGCCCACTATGGCTACACCTTC.